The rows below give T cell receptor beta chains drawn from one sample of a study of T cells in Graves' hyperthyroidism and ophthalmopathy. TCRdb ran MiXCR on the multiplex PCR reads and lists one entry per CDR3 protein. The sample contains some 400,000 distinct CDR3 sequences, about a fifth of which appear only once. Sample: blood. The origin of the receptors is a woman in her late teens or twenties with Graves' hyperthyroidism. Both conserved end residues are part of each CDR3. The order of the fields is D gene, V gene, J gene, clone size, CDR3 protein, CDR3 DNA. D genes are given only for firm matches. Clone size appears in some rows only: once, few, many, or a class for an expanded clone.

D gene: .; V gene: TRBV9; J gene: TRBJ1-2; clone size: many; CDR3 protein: CASSVDGSDNYGYTF; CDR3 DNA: TGTGCCAGCAGCGTAGATGGGTCAGATAACTATGGCTACACCTTC
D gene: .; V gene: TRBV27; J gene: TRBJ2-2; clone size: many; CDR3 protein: CASKFSLFGGELFF; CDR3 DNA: TGTGCCAGCAAGTTTTCCCTCTTCGGGGGGGAGCTGTTTTTT
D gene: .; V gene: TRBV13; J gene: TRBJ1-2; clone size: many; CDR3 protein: CASSLRGDGYTF; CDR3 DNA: TGTGCCAGCAGCTTAAGAGGGGATGGCTACACCTTC
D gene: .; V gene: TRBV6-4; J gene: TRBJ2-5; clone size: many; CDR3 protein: CASSERGGQETQYF; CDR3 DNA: TGTGCCAGCAGTGAAAGAGGGGGCCAAGAGACCCAGTACTTC
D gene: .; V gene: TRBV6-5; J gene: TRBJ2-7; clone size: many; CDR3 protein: CASSYSTGAVEQYF; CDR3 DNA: TGTGCCAGCAGTTACAGTACGGGGGCGGTTGAGCAGTACTTC
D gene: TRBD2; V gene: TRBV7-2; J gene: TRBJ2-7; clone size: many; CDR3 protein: CASSLGWLSGGKYEQYF; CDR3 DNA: TGTGCCAGCAGCTTAGGGTGGTTAAGCGGGGGCAAGTACGAGCAGTACTTC
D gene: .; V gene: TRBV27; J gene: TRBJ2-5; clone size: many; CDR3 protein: CASRRVGTRWETQYF; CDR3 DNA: TGTGCCAGCAGGCGGGTCGGTACTAGATGGGAGACCCAGTACTTC
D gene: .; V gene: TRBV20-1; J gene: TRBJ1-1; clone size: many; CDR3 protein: CSAHTQGTNTEAFF; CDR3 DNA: TGCAGTGCTCATACCCAGGGGACGAACACTGAAGCTTTCTTT
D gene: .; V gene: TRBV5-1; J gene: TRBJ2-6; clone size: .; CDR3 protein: CASKEVSGANVLTF; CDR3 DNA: TGCGCCAGCAAGGAGGTCTCTGGGGCCAACGTCCTGACTTTC
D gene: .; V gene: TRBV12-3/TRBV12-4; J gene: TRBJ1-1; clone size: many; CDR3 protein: CASSQTGYTEAFF; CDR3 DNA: TGTGCCAGCAGTCAAACAGGGTACACTGAAGCTTTCTTT
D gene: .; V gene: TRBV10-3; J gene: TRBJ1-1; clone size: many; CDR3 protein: CAISESWGHTEAFF; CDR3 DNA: TGTGCCATCAGTGAGTCGTGGGGTCACACTGAAGCTTTCTTT
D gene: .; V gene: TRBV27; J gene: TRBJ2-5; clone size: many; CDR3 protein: CASSLTVGETQYF; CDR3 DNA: TGTGCCAGCAGTCTTACGGTAGGGGAGACCCAGTACTTC
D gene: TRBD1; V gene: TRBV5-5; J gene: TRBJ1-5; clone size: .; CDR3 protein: CASSLFGTASNQPQHF; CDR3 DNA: TGTGCCAGCAGCTTGTTTGGGACAGCTAGCAATCAGCCCCAGCATTTT
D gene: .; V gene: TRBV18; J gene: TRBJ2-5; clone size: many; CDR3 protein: CASSPSLGGASETQYF; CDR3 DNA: TGTGCCAGCTCGCCCTCGCTTGGGGGGGCCTCAGAGACCCAGTACTTC
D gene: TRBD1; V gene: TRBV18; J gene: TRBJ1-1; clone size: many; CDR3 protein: CASSPTGGSEAFF; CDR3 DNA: TGTGCCAGCTCTCCCACAGGGGGCTCTGAAGCTTTCTTT
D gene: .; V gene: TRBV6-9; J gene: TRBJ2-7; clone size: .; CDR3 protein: CASTHSYRANYEQYF; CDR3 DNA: TGTGCCAGCACCCATTCCTACCGGGCCAACTACGAGCAGTACTTC
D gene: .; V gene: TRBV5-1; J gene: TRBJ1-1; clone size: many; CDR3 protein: CASSLGPWGNTEAFF; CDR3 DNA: TGCGCCAGCAGCTTGGGACCGTGGGGTAACACTGAAGCTTTCTTT
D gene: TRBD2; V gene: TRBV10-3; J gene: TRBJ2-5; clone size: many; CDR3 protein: CATRGTSGGQETQYF; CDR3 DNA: TGTGCCACCAGGGGGACTAGCGGGGGACAAGAGACCCAGTACTTC
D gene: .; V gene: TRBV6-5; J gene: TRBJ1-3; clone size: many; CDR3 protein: CASSSAGSSGNTIYF; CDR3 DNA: TGTGCCAGCAGTTCGGCAGGGAGTTCGGGAAACACCATATATTTT
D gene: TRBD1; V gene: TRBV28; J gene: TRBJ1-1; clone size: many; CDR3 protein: CASTTGEKNTEAFF; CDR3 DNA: TGTGCCAGCACGACAGGGGAAAAGAACACTGAAGCTTTCTTT
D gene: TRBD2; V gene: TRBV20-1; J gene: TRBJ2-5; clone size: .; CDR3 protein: CSARTSGGLQETQYF; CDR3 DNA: TGCAGTGCTAGGACTAGCGGGGGGCTCCAAGAGACCCAGTACTTC
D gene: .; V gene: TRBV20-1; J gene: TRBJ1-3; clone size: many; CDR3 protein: CSGARGGLSGNTIYF; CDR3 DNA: TGCAGTGGGGCCCGAGGGGGTCTCTCTGGAAACACCATATATTTT
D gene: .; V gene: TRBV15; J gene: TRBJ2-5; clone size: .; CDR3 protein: CATSSGQNQETQYF; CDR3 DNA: TGTGCCACCAGTTCCGGCCAGAACCAAGAGACCCAGTACTTC
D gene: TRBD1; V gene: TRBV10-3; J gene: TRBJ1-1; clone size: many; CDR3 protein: CAISESFYRGQVNTEAFF; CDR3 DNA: TGTGCCATCAGTGAGTCTTTCTATAGAGGACAGGTGAACACTGAAGCTTTCTTT
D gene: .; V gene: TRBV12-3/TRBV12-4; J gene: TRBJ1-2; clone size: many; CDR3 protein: CASSPEDNYGYTF; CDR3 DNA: TGTGCCAGCAGTCCCGAAGATAACTATGGCTACACCTTC
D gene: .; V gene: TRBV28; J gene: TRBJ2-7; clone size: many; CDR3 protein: CASSLTGPLYYEQYF; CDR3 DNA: TGTGCCAGCAGTTTGACGGGACCCTTATACTACGAGCAGTACTTC
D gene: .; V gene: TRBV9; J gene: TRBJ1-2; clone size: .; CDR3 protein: CASIETRRGYTF; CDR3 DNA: TGTGCCAGCATCGAGACACGGAGGGGCTACACCTTC
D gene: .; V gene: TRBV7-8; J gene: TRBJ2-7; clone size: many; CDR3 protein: CASSRRDGSYEQYF; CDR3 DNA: TGTGCCAGCAGTCGACGGGACGGCTCCTACGAGCAGTACTTC
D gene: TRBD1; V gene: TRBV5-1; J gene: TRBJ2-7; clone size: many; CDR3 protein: CASSRRGDRDYEQYF; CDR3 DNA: TGCGCCAGCAGTAGGCGAGGGGACAGGGACTACGAGCAGTACTTC
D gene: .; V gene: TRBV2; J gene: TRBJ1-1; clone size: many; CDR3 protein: CASSEGQGIRHTEAFF; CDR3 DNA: TGTGCCAGCAGTGAGGGGCAGGGTATTAGGCACACTGAAGCTTTCTTT
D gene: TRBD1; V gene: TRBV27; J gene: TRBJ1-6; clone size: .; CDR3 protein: CASSPGTGEGSPLHF; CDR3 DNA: TGTGCCAGCAGTCCCGGGACAGGCGAGGGATCACCCCTCCACTTT
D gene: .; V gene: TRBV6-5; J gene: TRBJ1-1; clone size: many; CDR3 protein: CASSYSMGGTEAFF; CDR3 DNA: TGTGCCAGCAGTTACTCGATGGGGGGGACTGAAGCTTTCTTT
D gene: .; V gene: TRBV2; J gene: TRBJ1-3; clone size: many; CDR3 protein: CASSESGGRNTTYF; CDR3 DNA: TGTGCCAGCAGTGAATCCGGGGGCAGAAACACCACATATTTT
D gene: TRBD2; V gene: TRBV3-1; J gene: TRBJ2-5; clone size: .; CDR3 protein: CASSQYRSGAGETQYF; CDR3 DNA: TGTGCCAGCAGCCAATACCGTAGCGGGGCCGGGGAGACCCAGTACTTC
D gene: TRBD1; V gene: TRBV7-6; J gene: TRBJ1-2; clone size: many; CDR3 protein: CASSDQGARGYGYTF; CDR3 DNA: TGTGCCAGCAGCGATCAGGGGGCACGGGGCTATGGCTACACCTTC
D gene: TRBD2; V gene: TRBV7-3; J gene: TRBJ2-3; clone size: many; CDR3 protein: CASSHSGGADTQYF; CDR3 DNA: TGTGCCAGCAGCCATAGCGGGGGAGCAGATACGCAGTATTTT
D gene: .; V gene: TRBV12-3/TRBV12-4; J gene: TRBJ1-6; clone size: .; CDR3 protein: CASSFRVSPLHF; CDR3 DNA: TGTGCCAGCAGTTTTAGGGTTTCACCCCTCCACTTT
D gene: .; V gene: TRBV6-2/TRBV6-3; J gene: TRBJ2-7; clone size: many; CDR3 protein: CASSYSGGLEQYF; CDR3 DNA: TGTGCCAGCAGTTACTCGGGCGGCTTGGAGCAGTACTTC
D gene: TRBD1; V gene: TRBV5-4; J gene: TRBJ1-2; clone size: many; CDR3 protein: CASSFGTVRVNGYTF; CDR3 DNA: TGTGCCAGCAGCTTTGGGACAGTGCGGGTTAATGGCTACACCTTC
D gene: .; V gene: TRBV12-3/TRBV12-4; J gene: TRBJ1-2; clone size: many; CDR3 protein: CASSTRRNYGYTF; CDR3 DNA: TGTGCCAGCAGCACCAGGAGGAACTATGGCTACACCTTC
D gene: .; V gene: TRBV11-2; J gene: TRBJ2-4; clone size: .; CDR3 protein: CASSLNGPGMIQYF; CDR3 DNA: TGTGCCAGCAGCTTAAATGGACCCGGAATGATTCAGTACTTC
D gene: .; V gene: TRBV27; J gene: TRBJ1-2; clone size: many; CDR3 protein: CASSLFREANYGYTF; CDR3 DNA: TGTGCCAGCAGTTTATTCCGAGAAGCTAACTATGGCTACACCTTC